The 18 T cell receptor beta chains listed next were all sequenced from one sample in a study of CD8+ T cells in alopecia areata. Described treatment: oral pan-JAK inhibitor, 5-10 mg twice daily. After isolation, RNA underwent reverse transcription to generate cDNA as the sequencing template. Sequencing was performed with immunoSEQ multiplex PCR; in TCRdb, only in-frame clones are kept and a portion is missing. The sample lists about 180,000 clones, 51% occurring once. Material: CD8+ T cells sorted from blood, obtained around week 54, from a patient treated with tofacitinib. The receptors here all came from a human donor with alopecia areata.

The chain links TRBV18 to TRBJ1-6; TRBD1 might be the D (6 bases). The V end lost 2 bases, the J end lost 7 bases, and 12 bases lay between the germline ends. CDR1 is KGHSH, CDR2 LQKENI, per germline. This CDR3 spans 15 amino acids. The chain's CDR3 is CASSPETGGNSPLHF. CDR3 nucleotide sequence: TGTGCCAGCTCACCAGAGACAGGAGGGAATTCACCCCTCCACTTT.

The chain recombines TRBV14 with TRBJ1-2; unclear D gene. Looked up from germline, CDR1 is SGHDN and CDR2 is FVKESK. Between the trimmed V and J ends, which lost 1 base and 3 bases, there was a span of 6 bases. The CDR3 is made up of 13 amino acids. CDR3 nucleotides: TGTGCCAGCAGCCAAGGCCAGGACTATGGCTACACCTTC. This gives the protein CASSQGQDYGYTF.

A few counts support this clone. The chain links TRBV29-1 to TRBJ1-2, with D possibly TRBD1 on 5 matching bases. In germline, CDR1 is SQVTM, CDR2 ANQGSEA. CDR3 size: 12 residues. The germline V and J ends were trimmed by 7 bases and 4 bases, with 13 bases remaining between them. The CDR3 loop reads CSGFTGVYGYTF. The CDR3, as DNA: TGCAGCGGCTTTACAGGCGTCTATGGCTACACCTTC.

The CDR3, as DNA: TGTGCCAGCAGCTCCGGGACAGGGGCCTACGAGCAGTACTTC. It is translated as CASSSGTGAYEQYF. The chain combines TRBV13 with TRBJ2-7; 10 bases match TRBD1. Losses at the gene ends were 4 bases for V and 2 bases for J; bases not matched to a gene: 2. Germline CDR1 PRHDT, CDR2 FYEKMQ (reference sequence). CDR3 size: 14 residues.

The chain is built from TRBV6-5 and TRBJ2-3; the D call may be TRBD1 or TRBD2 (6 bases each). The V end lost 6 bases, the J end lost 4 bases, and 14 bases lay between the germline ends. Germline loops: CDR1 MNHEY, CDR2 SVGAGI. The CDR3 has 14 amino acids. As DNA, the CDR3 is TGTGCCAGCAGGATACAGGGAGGTGCAGATACGCAGTATTTT. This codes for CASRIQGGADTQYF.

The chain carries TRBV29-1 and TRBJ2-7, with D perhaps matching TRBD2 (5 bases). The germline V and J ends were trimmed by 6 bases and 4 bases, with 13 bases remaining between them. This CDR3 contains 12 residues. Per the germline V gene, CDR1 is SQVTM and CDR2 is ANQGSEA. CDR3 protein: CSVVASRYEQYF. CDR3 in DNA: TGCAGCGTAGTCGCTAGCAGATACGAGCAGTACTTC.

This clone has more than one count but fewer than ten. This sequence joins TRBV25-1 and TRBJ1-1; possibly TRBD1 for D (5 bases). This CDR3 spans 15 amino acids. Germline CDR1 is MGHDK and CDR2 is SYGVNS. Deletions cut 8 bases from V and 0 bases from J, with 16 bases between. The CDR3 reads CASGPPPGLNTEAFF. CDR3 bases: TGTGCCAGCGGACCTCCGCCGGGACTGAACACTGAAGCTTTCTTT.

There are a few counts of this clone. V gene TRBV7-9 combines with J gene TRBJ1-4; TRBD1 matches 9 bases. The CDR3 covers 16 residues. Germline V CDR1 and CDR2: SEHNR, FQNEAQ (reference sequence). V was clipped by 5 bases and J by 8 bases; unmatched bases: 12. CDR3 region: CASSPLWTGVQEKLFF. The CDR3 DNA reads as TGTGCCAGCAGCCCGCTCTGGACAGGGGTTCAGGAAAAACTGTTTTTT.

The CDR3 DNA reads as TGTGCCAGCAGCTTAGACCGTGAGGGGACCTACGAGCAGTACTTC. Translated: CASSLDREGTYEQYF. The V and J genes are TRBV11-2 and TRBJ2-7; D assignment may be TRBD1 or TRBD2 (5 bases each). V was pared by 0 bases and J by 2 bases, with 11 bases between. This CDR3 is built from 15 residues. The germline CDR1 and CDR2 sequences are SGHAT and FQNNGV.

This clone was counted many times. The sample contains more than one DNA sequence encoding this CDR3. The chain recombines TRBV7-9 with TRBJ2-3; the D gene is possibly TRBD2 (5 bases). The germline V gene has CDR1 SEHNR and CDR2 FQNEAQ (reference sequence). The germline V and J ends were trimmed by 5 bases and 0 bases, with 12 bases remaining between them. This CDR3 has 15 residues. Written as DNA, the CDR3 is TGTGCCAGCAGCGGCCCCGGGATTAGCACAGATACGCAGTATTTT. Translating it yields CASSGPGISTDTQYF.

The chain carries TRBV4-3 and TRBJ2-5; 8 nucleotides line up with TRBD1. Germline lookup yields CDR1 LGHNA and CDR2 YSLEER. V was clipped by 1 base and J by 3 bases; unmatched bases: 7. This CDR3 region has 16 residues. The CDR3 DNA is TGCGCCAGCAGCCAAGGGGGCAGGGGGCTTGAAGAGACCCAGTACTTC. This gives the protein CASSQGGRGLEETQYF.

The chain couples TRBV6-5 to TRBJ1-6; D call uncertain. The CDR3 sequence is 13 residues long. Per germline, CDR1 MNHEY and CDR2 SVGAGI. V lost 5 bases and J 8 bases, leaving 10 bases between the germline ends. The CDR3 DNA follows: TGTGCCAGCAGTCCAACGGGTGATTCACCCCTCCACTTT. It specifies CASSPTGDSPLHF.

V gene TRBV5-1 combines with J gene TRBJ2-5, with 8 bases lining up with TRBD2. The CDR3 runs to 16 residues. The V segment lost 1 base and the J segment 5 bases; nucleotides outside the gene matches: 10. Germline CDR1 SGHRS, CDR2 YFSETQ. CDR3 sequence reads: CASSLLGSGAGETQYF. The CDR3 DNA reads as TGCGCCAGCAGCTTGTTGGGTAGCGGGGCCGGGGAGACCCAGTACTTC.

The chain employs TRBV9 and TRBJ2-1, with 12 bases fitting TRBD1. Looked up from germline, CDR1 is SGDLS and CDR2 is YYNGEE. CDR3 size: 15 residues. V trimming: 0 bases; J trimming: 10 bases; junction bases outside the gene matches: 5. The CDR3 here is CASSVAGTGGGEQFF. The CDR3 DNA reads TGTGCCAGCAGCGTAGCAGGGACAGGGGGCGGGGAGCAGTTCTTC.

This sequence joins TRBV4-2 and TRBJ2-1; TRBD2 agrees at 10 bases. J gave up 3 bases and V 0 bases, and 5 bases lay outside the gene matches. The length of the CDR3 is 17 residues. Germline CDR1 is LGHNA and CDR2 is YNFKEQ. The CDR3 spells CASSQDRLAGDYNEQFF. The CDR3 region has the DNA TGTGCCAGCAGCCAAGATAGGCTAGCGGGGGACTACAATGAGCAGTTCTTC.

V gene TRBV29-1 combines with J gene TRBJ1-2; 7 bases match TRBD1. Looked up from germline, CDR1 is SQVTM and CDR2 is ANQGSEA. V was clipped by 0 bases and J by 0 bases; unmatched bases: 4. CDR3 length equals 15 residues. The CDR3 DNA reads TGCAGCGTTGAAGATAAGGGGACAGCTAACTATGGCTACACCTTC. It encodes CSVEDKGTANYGYTF.

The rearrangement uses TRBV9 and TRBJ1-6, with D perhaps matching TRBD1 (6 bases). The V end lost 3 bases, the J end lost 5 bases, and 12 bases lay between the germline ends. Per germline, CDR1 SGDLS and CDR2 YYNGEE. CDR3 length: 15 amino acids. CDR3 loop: CASSAQGLNNSPLHF. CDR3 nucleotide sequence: TGTGCCAGCAGCGCCCAGGGGCTGAATAATTCACCCCTCCACTTT.

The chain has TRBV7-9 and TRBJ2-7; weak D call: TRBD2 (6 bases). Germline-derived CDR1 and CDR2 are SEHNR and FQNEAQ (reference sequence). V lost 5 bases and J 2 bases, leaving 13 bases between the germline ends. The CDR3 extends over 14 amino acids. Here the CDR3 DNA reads TGTGCCAGCAGCCCGAGGGAGGCAACCTACGAGCAGTACTTC. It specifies CASSPREATYEQYF.